The 27 T cell receptor beta chains listed next were all sequenced from one sample in a study of T cell changes during pregnancy in multiple sclerosis. Using immunoSEQ multiplex PCR, the repertoire was profiled, and TCRdb retains in-frame clones only, with some absent. Of some 40,000 clones in the sample, about 94% were seen once. Sequenced here: CD4+ T cells from peripheral blood mononuclear cells, sampled in the second trimester of pregnancy. The source is a female donor with multiple sclerosis, enrolled in a pregnancy study.

V is TRBV28 and J is TRBJ2-7, with D uncertain. V lost 2 bases to trimming and J lost 1 base, with 6 bases between them. This CDR3 has 13 amino acids. CDR1 MDHEN and CDR2 SYDVKM come from the germline V gene. In DNA form, the CDR3 reads TGTGCCAGCAGTTTAGTCGAGTCCTACGAGCAGTACTTC. This translates into CASSLVESYEQYF. The variable domain in full, with the rest retrieved from reference TRBV28 and TRBJ2-7, is DVKVTQSSRYLVKRTGEKVFLECVQDMDHENMFWYRQDPGLGLRLIYFSYDVKMKEKGDIPEGYSVSREKKERFSLILESASTNQTSMYLCASSLVESYEQYFGPGTRLTVT.

The chain has TRBV27 and TRBJ1-1, with TRBD1 matching 8 bases. The CDR3 contains 12 residues. Germline values: CDR1 MNHEY, CDR2 SMNVEV (reference sequence). V trimming: 2 bases; J trimming: 10 bases; junction bases outside the gene matches: 3. CDR3 in DNA: TGTGCCAGCAGTTTAGGACAGGGCAGAGCTTTCTTT. Translation: CASSLGQGRAFF.

V usage is TRBV4-2 and J usage is TRBJ2-2, with a tentative D call TRBD2 (6 bases). There are 15 residues in the CDR3. Germline assignment: CDR1 LGHNA and CDR2 YNFKEQ. V lost 3 bases to trimming and J lost 4 bases, with 12 bases between them. The CDR3 bases are TGTGCCAGCAGCCAGGAGCTAGCGCTCACCGGGGAGCTGTTTTTT. The encoded protein is CASSQELALTGELFF.

The gene calls are TRBV4-3 and TRBJ2-6; the match to TRBD1 covers 7 bases. Trimming at V came to 0 bases and at J to 4 bases, leaving 21 bases not matched to a gene. This CDR3 spans 22 amino acids. CDR1 and CDR2 (germline): LGHNA, YSLEER. CDR3 bases: TGCGCCAGCAGCCAAGACTGGCAGGGGACAGTCCGGCGCCGCGCCGGGGCCAACGTCCTGACTTTC. This codes for CASSQDWQGTVRRRAGANVLTF.

The chain links TRBV2 to TRBJ2-5; TRBD2 is a possible D gene (5 bases). The CDR3 has 14 residues. Trimming shortened V by 6 bases and J by 2 bases, and 13 bases separated the two germline ends. Germline CDR1 SNHLY, CDR2 FYNNEI. CDR3 sequence (DNA): TGTGCCAGCAGCCCTGGACTGGTGCAAGAGACCCAGTACTTC. Its translation is CASSPGLVQETQYF.

In this sample, this clone turned up once. The chain links TRBV7-9 to TRBJ2-7, with 9 bases fitting TRBD1. This CDR3 spans 15 amino acids. Germline CDR1 and CDR2: SEHNR and FQNEAQ (reference sequence). J lost 5 bases, V lost 5 bases, and 10 bases had no gene match. CDR3 bases: TGTGCCAGCAGCGGAGGGGGGGACAGGGTCAACGAGCAGTACTTC. It encodes CASSGGGDRVNEQYF. Supplemented by reference TRBV7-9 and TRBJ2-7, the full variable domain reads DTGVSQNPRHKITKRGQNVTFRCDPISEHNRLYWYRQTLGQGPEFLTYFQNEAQLEKSRLLSDRFSAERPKGSFSTLEIQRTEQGDSAMYLCASSGGGDRVNEQYFGPGTRLTVT.

This chain links TRBV14 with TRBJ1-2; D possibly corresponds to TRBD1 (5 bases). The germline V gene has CDR1 SGHDN and CDR2 FVKESK. This CDR3 comprises 15 residues. Trimming shortened V by 4 bases and J by 6 bases, and 18 bases separated the two germline ends. The CDR3 DNA follows: TGTGCCAGCAGCCCCGGGACTCTCAGATTTAATGGCTACACCTTC. Its translation: CASSPGTLRFNGYTF. The full variable domain, rest sourced from reference TRBV14 and TRBJ1-2, is EAGVTQFPSHSVIEKGQTVTLRCDPISGHDNLYWYRRVMGKEIKFLLHFVKESKQDESGMPNNRFLAERTGGTYSTLKVQPAELEDSGVYFCASSPGTLRFNGYTFGSGTRLTVV.

This rearrangement joins TRBV7-2 to TRBJ1-5, with 9 bases aligning to TRBD1. The junction had 8 bases not matched to a gene; V was cut back by 5 bases and J by 6 bases. The length of the CDR3 is 15 residues. Looked up from germline, CDR1 is SGHTA and CDR2 is FQGNSA. DNA of the CDR3: TGTGCCAGCAGCCCGGACAGGGGTCGGAGTCAGCCCCAGCATTTT. Translated, it gives CASSPDRGRSQPQHF. Together with reference TRBV7-2 and TRBJ1-5, the CDR3 gives the full variable domain: GAGVSQSPSNKVTEKGKDVELRCDPISGHTALYWYRQSLGQGLEFLIYFQGNSAPDKSGLPSDRFSAERTGGSVSTLTIQRTQQEDSAVYLCASSPDRGRSQPQHFGDGTRLSIL.

The CDR3: CASSFLSHRVRNSPLHF. CDR3 bases: TGTGCCAGCAGTTTCCTGTCCCACAGGGTGAGAAATTCACCCCTCCACTTT. This chain links TRBV27 with TRBJ1-6; maybe TRBD1 (6 bases). Germline CDR1 and CDR2: MNHEY and SMNVEV (reference sequence). The CDR3 length is 17 residues. Trimming pared 3 bases from V and 7 bases from J, leaving 19 bases between.

V gene TRBV7-2 combines with J gene TRBJ2-3; D is possibly TRBD1 (6 bases). CDR1 SGHTA and CDR2 FQGNSA come from the germline V gene. Trimming cost V 6 bases and J 2 bases, with 15 bases left between them. This CDR3 comprises 15 residues. The CDR3 sequence is CASSLTRGPTDTQYF. The CDR3 nucleotides read TGTGCCAGCAGTCTCACCAGGGGCCCCACAGATACGCAGTATTTT.

This rearrangement joins TRBV19 to TRBJ2-1, with 10 bases identical to TRBD1. V trimming: 6 bases; J trimming: 3 bases; junction bases outside the gene matches: 8. Germline V gene data show CDR1 as LNHDA and CDR2 as SQIVND (reference sequence). The CDR3 is 16 amino acids. The CDR3 spells CASSRGRDRGYNEQFF. The CDR3 DNA sequence: TGTGCCAGTAGCCGAGGCCGGGACAGGGGCTACAATGAGCAGTTCTTC.

The chain carries TRBV4-1 and TRBJ2-5; D might be TRBD1 (6 bases). This CDR3 spans 14 amino acids. The V end was cut by 0 bases, the J end by 5 bases, with 10 bases between. Germline-derived CDR1 and CDR2 are MGHRA and YSYEKL. In DNA, the CDR3 is TGCGCCAGCAGCCAAGATTGGGGGCTTGAGACCCAGTACTTC. This sequence encodes CASSQDWGLETQYF.

V is TRBV2 and J is TRBJ1-1; 7 bases line up with TRBD1. Trimming cost V 7 bases and J 5 bases; bases outside gene matches: 7. CDR1 is SNHLY, CDR2 FYNNEI, per germline. The CDR3 contains 13 residues. In DNA, the CDR3 is TGTGCCAGCACTATGACAGGGTTTACTGAAGCTTTCTTT. This sequence encodes CASTMTGFTEAFF.

The chain has TRBV7-3 and TRBJ2-6, with D perhaps matching TRBD1 (6 bases). The CDR3 has 16 residues. Per the germline V gene, CDR1 is SGHTA and CDR2 is FQGTGA. Trimming shortened V by 4 bases and J by 0 bases, and 10 bases separated the two germline ends. CDR3: CASSYGTTSGANVLTF. DNA for the CDR3: TGTGCCAGCAGCTATGGGACAACCTCTGGGGCCAACGTCCTGACTTTC.

The chain uses TRBV27 and TRBJ2-2, with 7 bases that match TRBD1. The V gene end was trimmed by 8 bases and the J gene end by 3 bases; junction bases not matched to a gene: 12. Germline values: CDR1 MNHEY, CDR2 SMNVEV (reference sequence). The length of the CDR3 is 16 residues. The chain's CDR3 is CASGRQGSSDTGELFF. The CDR3 DNA follows: TGTGCCAGCGGACGACAGGGTTCGTCGGACACCGGGGAGCTGTTTTTT.

CDR3 sequence reads: CASSLDPGDAAFF. DNA for the CDR3: TGTGCCAGCAGCTTAGACCCAGGGGATGCAGCTTTCTTT. This chain links TRBV7-2 with TRBJ1-1, with D tentatively TRBD1 (6 bases). The V gene's germline CDR1 is SGHTA and CDR2 FQGNSA. This CDR3 has 13 residues. Trimming removed 1 base at V and 10 bases at J, with 13 bases between.

V and J are TRBV28 and TRBJ2-1, with TRBD2 identical over 9 bases. Germline V CDR1 and CDR2: MDHEN, SYDVKM. V lost 4 bases, J lost 6 bases, and 4 bases stayed unmatched. The CDR3 runs 14 residues. Here the CDR3 DNA reads TGTGCCAGCAGTTGGGGACTAGCTCTCAATGAGCAGTTCTTC. Translating it yields CASSWGLALNEQFF.

This clone was seen once. The J gene is TRBJ2-1, the V gene TRBV4-2; TRBD2 aligns across 15 bases. Germline CDR1 LGHNA, CDR2 YNFKEQ. V lost 3 bases and J lost 3; bases outside the gene matches: 0. The CDR3 totals 16 residues. CDR3 DNA: TGTGCCAGCAGCCAGGGACTAGCGGGGGGCTACAATGAGCAGTTCTTC. Translation gives CASSQGLAGGYNEQFF.

The chain employs TRBV7-8 and TRBJ2-1; D not resolved. In germline, CDR1 is SGHVS, CDR2 FQNEAQ. The V and J ends lost 2 bases and 0 bases respectively, with 14 bases between them. The length of the CDR3 is 17 residues. The CDR3 DNA is TGTGCCAGCAGCTTAAGTAGAGCCCCAAGCTCCTACAATGAGCAGTTCTTC. Translating it yields CASSLSRAPSSYNEQFF.

The chain combines TRBV7-2 with TRBJ1-4; 7 nucleotides line up with TRBD1. The CDR3 is 16 residues long. The junction had 9 bases not matched to a gene; V was cut back by 1 base and J by 7 bases. Germline CDR1 reads SGHTA; CDR2 reads FQGNSA. CDR3: CASSLVHRGTREKLFF. As DNA, the CDR3 is TGTGCCAGCAGCTTAGTCCACAGGGGAACTCGTGAAAAACTGTTTTTT. The full variable domain, with the rest looked up from reference TRBV7-2 and TRBJ1-4, is GAGVSQSPSNKVTEKGKDVELRCDPISGHTALYWYRQSLGQGLEFLIYFQGNSAPDKSGLPSDRFSAERTGGSVSTLTIQRTQQEDSAVYLCASSLVHRGTREKLFFGSGTQLSVL.

The rearrangement links TRBV10-3 to TRBJ2-7; the D is unclear. Germline V gives CDR1 ENHRY, CDR2 SYGVKD. V lost 2 bases to trimming and J lost 1 base, with 12 bases between them. The CDR3 has 15 amino acids. The CDR3 DNA follows: TGTGCCATCAGTGAGAATCAGCGTTCATCCTACGAGCAGTACTTC. Amino acids: CAISENQRSSYEQYF.

This clone was observed a handful of times. The chain uses TRBV28 and TRBJ1-5; no clear D gene. The CDR3 contains 13 residues. Germline-derived CDR1 and CDR2 are MDHEN and SYDVKM. The V end lost 7 bases, the J end lost 5 bases, and 12 bases lay between the germline ends. The CDR3 sequence is CASTRTVYQPQHF. CDR3 coding DNA: TGTGCCAGCACCAGAACAGTATATCAGCCCCAGCATTTT. Complete variable domain (other parts from reference TRBV28 and TRBJ1-5): DVKVTQSSRYLVKRTGEKVFLECVQDMDHENMFWYRQDPGLGLRLIYFSYDVKMKEKGDIPEGYSVSREKKERFSLILESASTNQTSMYLCASTRTVYQPQHFGDGTRLSIL.

The count of this clone is one. This sequence joins TRBV7-7 and TRBJ2-7; the match to TRBD1 covers 7 bases. The CDR3 loop spans 14 amino acids. Unmatched junction bases numbered 13, after V lost 5 bases and J lost 9 bases. Germline V gives CDR1 SSHAT, CDR2 FNYEAQ (reference sequence). The DNA of the CDR3 is TGTGCCAGCAGCCCAATGACAGGGCTAGGGGCGCAGTACTTC. Translating it yields CASSPMTGLGAQYF.

This clone was counted a single time. The chain couples TRBV2 to TRBJ1-5; 8 bases are shared with TRBD1. Germline-derived CDR1 and CDR2 are SNHLY and FYNNEI. V dropped 6 bases and J dropped 1; count of bases not matched to a gene: 5. CDR3 length equals 15 residues. CDR3 DNA sequence: TGTGCCAGCAGCCAGGGGGCACAAAGCAATCAGCCCCAGCATTTT. Protein product: CASSQGAQSNQPQHF.

This chain connects TRBV6-6 to TRBJ2-2; D not certain. The CDR3 consists of 15 residues. Trimming shortened V by 6 bases and J by 1 base, and 12 bases separated the two germline ends. Germline V gene sequence: CDR1 MNHNY, CDR2 SVGAGI (reference sequence). The CDR3 DNA sequence: TGTGCCAGCAGGCCCTATCGGGTGAACACCGGGGAGCTGTTTTTT. This gives the protein CASRPYRVNTGELFF.

The CDR3 nucleotides are TGTGCCAGCAGTGATAACACCCCTGGCAGGGGTGGGAGTGAAAAACTGTTTTTT. It translates to CASSDNTPGRGGSEKLFF. The chain carries TRBV2 and TRBJ1-4; a weak D match, TRBD1 (6 bases). This CDR3 contains 18 residues. Germline CDR1 reads SNHLY; CDR2 reads FYNNEI. Trimming removed 3 bases from V and 7 bases from J, with 24 bases in between.

V usage is TRBV5-1 and J usage is TRBJ2-1; no definite D call. This CDR3 is built from 15 residues. Germline V gene data show CDR1 as SGHRS and CDR2 as YFSETQ. The V end was cut by 4 bases, the J end by 0 bases, with 11 bases between. CDR3 DNA sequence: TGCGCCAGCAGCCCCGACACCCGCTCCTACAATGAGCAGTTCTTC. Encoded protein: CASSPDTRSYNEQFF.